This entry lists 22 T cell receptor beta chains sequenced from one sample in a study of PD-1 blockade in classical Hodgkin lymphoma. The method was immunoSEQ multiplex PCR; TCRdb's version includes in-frame clones alone and lacks a portion of them. The table includes 90,000 to 140,000 clones, roughly nine tenths detected once. Time point reported: cycle 4 day 1 (C4D1), after less than 7 weeks of nivolumab. Each patient relapsed following autologous stem cell transplantation, and prior brentuximab vedotin exposure differed. This specimen consisted of peripheral blood mononuclear cells (PBMCs), obtained before the fourth cycle of nivolumab. The receptor source for this set is a human donor with classical Hodgkin lymphoma.

The genes are TRBV7-2 and TRBJ2-1, with unresolved D. Germline CDR1 is SGHTA and CDR2 is FQGNSA. V was clipped by 3 bases and J by 0 bases, with 12 bases between them. This CDR3 is 16 amino acids long. This CDR3 is CASSLIRVSSYNEQFF. CDR3 bases: TGTGCCAGCAGCTTGATACGGGTTAGCTCCTACAATGAGCAGTTCTTC. The entire variable domain, with the rest obtained from reference TRBV7-2 and TRBJ2-1, is as follows: GAGVSQSPSNKVTEKGKDVELRCDPISGHTALYWYRQSLGQGLEFLIYFQGNSAPDKSGLPSDRFSAERTGGSVSTLTIQRTQQEDSAVYLCASSLIRVSSYNEQFFGPGTRLTVL.

The rearrangement links TRBV30 to TRBJ1-5; D remains unclear. This CDR3 region has 15 residues. Trimming stripped 2 bases from V and 3 bases from J, with 14 bases between. Per germline, CDR1 GTSNPN and CDR2 SVGIG (reference sequence). In nucleotides, the CDR3 is TGTGCCTGGAGTCCAGACGGGTCATACAATCAGCCCCAGCATTTT. Translated, it gives CAWSPDGSYNQPQHF.

This chain links TRBV28 with TRBJ2-1, with 10 bases lining up with TRBD2. Trimming cost V 4 bases and J 8 bases; bases outside gene matches: 11. The CDR3 spans 16 residues. CDR1 is MDHEN, CDR2 SYDVKM, per germline. Here the CDR3 DNA reads TGTGCCAGCAGTTCGGATCGAGCGGGAGGGCCGGATGAGCAGTTCTTC. Residues: CASSSDRAGGPDEQFF.

The chain has TRBV10-1 and TRBJ1-1, with D maybe TRBD1 (5 bases). CDR3 length: 13 amino acids. The ends were cut back, 7 bases at V and 2 bases at J, with 11 bases in the middle. Germline V CDR1 and CDR2: WNHNN, SYGVQD (reference sequence). In DNA form, the CDR3 reads TGCGCCAGCACCAGACAGAAAAACACTGAAGCTTTCTTT. This codes for CASTRQKNTEAFF.

The V gene is TRBV5-8, the J gene TRBJ1-2; weak D call: TRBD1 (6 bases). The length of the CDR3 is 13 residues. Between the trimmed V and J ends, which lost 1 base and 7 bases, there was a span of 11 bases. The germline gives CDR1 SGHTS, CDR2 YDEGEE. The chain's CDR3 is CASSLTGFFGYTF. CDR3 bases: TGTGCCAGCAGCTTGACAGGGTTCTTTGGCTACACCTTC.

The chain's CDR3 is CASSSSGSTNEQFF. The CDR3 DNA follows: TGTGCCAGCAGCTCGAGTGGGAGTACGAATGAGCAGTTCTTC. The chain is built from TRBV11-3 and TRBJ2-1, with D maybe TRBD2 (5 bases). Trimming removed 4 bases at V and 7 bases at J, with 14 bases between. CDR3 length equals 14 residues. The V gene's germline CDR1 is SGHNT and CDR2 YENEEA.

V usage is TRBV2 and J usage is TRBJ1-3; D gene ambiguous. The germline V gene encodes CDR1 SNHLY and CDR2 FYNNEI. Trimming removed 2 bases from V and 8 bases from J, with 7 bases in between. This CDR3 comprises 12 residues. CDR3 nucleotide sequence: TGTGCCAGCAGTGAATCGGCCGACACCATATATTTT. It yields the protein CASSESADTIYF.

This clone was counted a few times. The rearrangement uses TRBV7-8 and TRBJ2-2; D is uncertain. This CDR3 is 12 amino acids long. CDR1 SGHVS and CDR2 FQNEAQ come from the germline V gene. V shed 3 bases and J shed 6 bases, with 5 bases lying between them. In nucleotides, the CDR3 is TGTGCCAGCAGCTTTACAGCCGGGGAGCTGTTTTTT. Its translation is CASSFTAGELFF.

The V call is TRBV15, the J call TRBJ1-1; D unresolved. CDR1 is LNHNV, CDR2 YYDKDF, per germline (reference sequence). Between the trimmed V and J ends, which lost 1 base and 0 bases, there was a span of 6 bases. This CDR3 spans 14 amino acids. CDR3 DNA: TGTGCCACCAGCAGAGGTAACTTGAACACTGAAGCTTTCTTT. This codes for CATSRGNLNTEAFF.

The chain has TRBV11-3 and TRBJ2-1; D remains unclear. Germline CDR1 is SGHNT and CDR2 is YENEEA. The CDR3 has 12 residues. V dropped 3 bases and J dropped 6 bases, with 6 bases sitting between them. CDR3 DNA: TGTGCCAGCAGCTTGCTCGGCAATGAGCAGTTCTTC. Its translation: CASSLLGNEQFF.

The chain couples TRBV6-5 to TRBJ1-2; 10 positions agree with TRBD1. Germline CDR1 reads MNHEY; CDR2 reads SVGAGI. There are 15 residues in the CDR3. After removal of 6 bases from V and 6 bases from J, the junction contained 10 bases not matched to a gene. The CDR3 region is CASSKTGGDIHGYTF. As DNA, the CDR3 is TGTGCCAGCAGCAAGACAGGGGGCGACATCCATGGCTACACCTTC.

The J gene is TRBJ1-1, the V gene TRBV9; D might be TRBD1 (5 bases). Germline V gene lookup returns CDR1 SGDLS and CDR2 YYNGEE. The V end lost 4 bases, the J end lost 2 bases, and 12 bases lay between the germline ends. The CDR3 runs 14 residues. CDR3 in DNA: TGTGCCAGCAGCCCCCAGGGCTTAAACACTGAAGCTTTCTTT. It encodes CASSPQGLNTEAFF.

The chain uses TRBV30 and TRBJ2-3; D not resolved. The CDR3 covers 11 residues. Germline CDR1 and CDR2: GTSNPN and SVGIG (reference sequence). The V end was cut by 3 bases, the J end by 6 bases, with 7 bases between. Here the CDR3 DNA reads TGTGCCTGGAGCGAACCTGATACGCAGTATTTT. Residues: CAWSEPDTQYF.

V gene TRBV7-9 combines with J gene TRBJ2-7; TRBD2 matches 10 bases. The CDR3 has 13 residues. The V segment lost 5 bases and the J segment 6 bases; nucleotides outside the gene matches: 4. Germline V gene data show CDR1 as SEHNR and CDR2 as FQNEAQ (reference sequence). CDR3 sequence (DNA): TGTGCCAGCAGCACCTTAGCGGGGGGCGAGCAGTACTTC. Encoded protein: CASSTLAGGEQYF.

Here the CDR3 DNA reads TGTGCCAGCAGCTCCTTCCCGGGGACTAGCGGGAGAGCCTCCTACAATGAGCAGTTCTTC. This encodes CASSSFPGTSGRASYNEQFF. V is TRBV5-8 and J is TRBJ2-1, with 14 nucleotides matching TRBD2. CDR1 is SGHTS, CDR2 YDEGEE, per germline. J lost 0 bases, V lost 3 bases, and 11 bases had no gene match. The CDR3 spans 20 residues.

The chain links TRBV19 to TRBJ1-1; D call uncertain. CDR3 length: 13 amino acids. The germline V gene encodes CDR1 LNHDA and CDR2 SQIVND (reference sequence). V lost 2 bases and J 1 base, leaving 5 bases between the germline ends. CDR3 sequence reads: CASSITPNTEAFF. In DNA form, the CDR3 reads TGTGCCAGTAGTATAACACCGAACACTGAAGCTTTCTTT.

The V call is TRBV27, the J call TRBJ2-7; D uncertain. From germline, CDR1 is MNHEY and CDR2 SMNVEV (reference sequence). V was cut by 4 bases and J by 3 bases, with 10 bases left in between. This CDR3 region has 13 residues. CDR3 in DNA: TGTGCCAGCAGTTATAGGGTGGGCTACGAGCAGTACTTC. It specifies CASSYRVGYEQYF.

The rearrangement links TRBV19 to TRBJ1-3; no clear D gene. The CDR3 extends over 14 amino acids. Trimming stripped 7 bases from V and 0 bases from J, with 10 bases between. Germline loops: CDR1 LNHDA, CDR2 SQIVND (reference sequence). As DNA, the CDR3 is TGTGCCAGTACCTACAGTTCCTCTGGAAACACCATATATTTT. This codes for CASTYSSSGNTIYF.

V gene TRBV6-6 combines with J gene TRBJ1-1; D unclear. The CDR3 covers 11 residues. Germline V gene sequence: CDR1 MNHNY, CDR2 SVGAGI (reference sequence). Trimming left V 10 bases short and J 0 bases short, with 6 bases between. Here the CDR3 DNA reads TGTGCCACCGGGATGAACACTGAAGCTTTCTTT. Protein sequence: CATGMNTEAFF.

The chain links TRBV5-4 to TRBJ1-1; unclear D gene. The V and J ends lost 1 base and 1 base respectively, with 11 bases between them. Germline CDR1 and CDR2: SGHNT and YYREEE (reference sequence). The CDR3 loop spans 15 amino acids. For the CDR3, the DNA is TGTGCCAGCAGCTTGACGCAGCTAACGAACACTGAAGCTTTCTTT. It translates to CASSLTQLTNTEAFF.

V gene TRBV9 combines with J gene TRBJ1-1; maybe TRBD1 (6 bases). Germline V gives CDR1 SGDLS, CDR2 YYNGEE. V was pared by 3 bases and J by 3 bases, with 18 bases between. The CDR3 extends over 16 amino acids. The CDR3 DNA follows: TGTGCCAGCAGCGGCGATCTTGACAGGAGGTACACTGAAGCTTTCTTT. Amino acid sequence: CASSGDLDRRYTEAFF.

This chain uses TRBV6-5 with TRBJ2-7, with D hard to call. This CDR3 comprises 13 residues. CDR1 and CDR2 from the germline V gene are MNHEY and SVGAGI. V was trimmed by 7 bases and J by 3 bases, leaving 13 bases between them. The CDR3 loop is CASNPTPYYEQYF. The CDR3, as DNA: TGTGCCAGCAACCCAACACCCTACTACGAGCAGTACTTC.